The 9 T cell receptor beta chains in this list originate from one sample, sequenced in a study of human T cells and chemical hapten exposure. Each CDR3 protein gets one entry after TCRdb re-called the RACE reads with MiXCR. The sample holds 120,000 or so distinct CDR3 sequences; approximately 11% are singletons and the top ten take approximately 2.5%. Regarding time point: patch test 3, about 24 weeks after DPC sensitization. Treatment indicated: therapeutic diphenylcyclopropenone sensitization with weekly scalp DPC. The specimen was whole blood, collected in connection with sensitization to the hapten diphenylcyclopropenone (DPC). The source is a woman aged 50 to 60 with alopecia areata. Some clones in this sample may be carry-over from other donors' samples.

In its sample, this clonotype was seen many times. The CDR3 DNA sequence: TGTGCCACGCCCTCGGGGGAAGCTTTCTTT. Protein: CATPSGEAFF. The gene calls are TRBV24-1 and TRBJ1-1; D ambiguous. Trimming left V 10 bases short and J 8 bases short, with 10 bases between. CDR3 size: 10 residues. Germline V CDR1 and CDR2: KGHDR, SFDVKD.

The table lists this clonotype with a few counts. The chain couples TRBV12-3 or TRBV12-4 to TRBJ1-1; D call uncertain. The ends were cut back, 2 bases at V and 1 base at J, with 11 bases in the middle. The CDR3 runs 15 residues. This CDR3 is CASSLQGTANTEAFF. Written as DNA, the CDR3 is TGTGCCAGCAGTTTACAAGGCACGGCGAACACTGAAGCTTTCTTT.

There are many counts of this clonotype. The J gene is TRBJ2-1, the V gene TRBV7-2; D gene unclear. The germline V and J ends were trimmed by 3 bases and 10 bases, with 7 bases remaining between them. Per germline, CDR1 SGHTA and CDR2 FQGNSA. There are 11 residues in the CDR3. The DNA of the CDR3 is TGTGCCAGCAGCTTGATATCGGAGCAGTTCTTC. The encoded protein is CASSLISEQFF. Drawing the rest from reference TRBV7-2 and TRBJ2-1, the complete variable domain is GAGVSQSPSNKVTEKGKDVELRCDPISGHTALYWYRQSLGQGLEFLIYFQGNSAPDKSGLPSDRFSAERTGGSVSTLTIQRTQQEDSAVYLCASSLISEQFFGPGTRLTVL.

V is TRBV9 and J is TRBJ2-5; 10 bases are shared with TRBD2. CDR3 length: 15 amino acids. Germline V gene lookup returns CDR1 SGDLS and CDR2 YYNGEE. V shed 0 bases and J 5 bases; nucleotides not matched to a gene: 4. Here the CDR3 reads CASSVGTSGIETQYF. CDR3 DNA sequence: TGTGCCAGCAGCGTAGGCACTAGCGGGATCGAGACCCAGTACTTC.

This chain's CDR3 is CASNPGLALHAYNEQFF. In nucleotides, the CDR3 is TGTGCCAGCAACCCGGGACTAGCGTTACACGCCTACAATGAGCAGTTCTTC. V and J are TRBV6-2 or TRBV6-3 and TRBJ2-1; TRBD2 matches at 10 bases. The trim removed 7 bases at V and 2 bases at J, leaving 11 bases unmatched. The CDR3 loop spans 17 amino acids. Germline lookup yields CDR1 MNHEY and CDR2 SVGEGT.

This clonotype was counted a few times. This rearrangement joins TRBV5-6 to TRBJ2-1; unclear D gene. The CDR3 sequence is 15 residues long. Germline V gene sequence: CDR1 SGHDT, CDR2 YYEEEE. The ends were cut back, 0 bases at V and 0 bases at J, with 7 bases in the middle. This CDR3 reads CASSLVEFSYNEQFF. The CDR3 bases are TGTGCCAGCAGCTTGGTAGAATTCTCCTACAATGAGCAGTTCTTC.

This clonotype has at least ten counts. The CDR3: CASSLGWSSDTGELFF. As DNA, the CDR3 is TGTGCCAGCAGCTTAGGTTGGAGTTCGGACACCGGGGAGCTGTTTTTT. V is TRBV11-2 and J is TRBJ2-2; D gene unclear. This CDR3 has 16 residues. Germline CDR1 is SGHAT and CDR2 is FQNNGV. V lost 1 base and J 3 bases, leaving 12 bases between the germline ends. The full variable domain, completed using reference TRBV11-2 and TRBJ2-2, is EAGVAQSPRYKIIEKRQSVAFWCNPISGHATLYWYQQILGQGPKLLIQFQNNGVVDDSQLPKDRFSAERLKGVDSTLKIQPAKLEDSAVYLCASSLGWSSDTGELFFGEGSRLTVL.

This clonotype has only a few counts. The J gene is TRBJ1-3, the V gene TRBV13; 7 positions agree with TRBD1. Trimming at V came to 7 bases and at J to 2 bases, leaving 14 bases not matched to a gene. The germline V gene has CDR1 PRHDT and CDR2 FYEKMQ (reference sequence). This CDR3 has 17 amino acids. Here the CDR3 DNA reads TGTGCCAGCATTGGACAGGCGGAGGCTGGAGCTGGAAACACCATATATTTT. Translation: CASIGQAEAGAGNTIYF.

This clonotype was counted between two and nine times. This chain links TRBV5-1 with TRBJ1-2; D perhaps matches TRBD1 (5 bases). V was shortened by 4 bases and J by 2 bases, with 18 bases between the two germline ends. The CDR3 consists of 16 residues. Germline V CDR1 and CDR2: SGHRS, YFSETQ. The CDR3 coding sequence is TGCGCCAGCAGCCCGGAATCGGGACGGGCGAACTATGGCTACACCTTC. Its protein product is CASSPESGRANYGYTF. The full variable domain, in which reference TRBV5-1 and TRBJ1-2 provide the parts outside the CDR3, is KAGVTQTPRYLIKTRGQQVTLSCSPISGHRSVSWYQQTPGQGLQFLFEYFSETQRNKGNFPGRFSGRQFSNSRSEMNVSTLELGDSALYLCASSPESGRANYGYTFGSGTRLTVV.